Listed here is a single TCR beta chain. What it binds is unknown. This entry is derived from a study of graft-versus-host responses after intestinal transplantation. Overall study findings and caveats: Early post-transplant falls in HvG clones accompanied the peak levels of circulating GvH clones. Recipient-marrow GvH clones were detected, some having first appeared in ileum or blood.

Here immunoSEQ multiplex PCR was the method, and the copy in TCRdb shows in-frame clones only, minus some. The sample shows approximately 24,000 clones, approximately 95% of them seen only once. The length of the CDR3 is 15 residues. The V and J ends lost 5 bases and 5 bases, in that order; junction bases with no gene match: 8. Germline V gene data show CDR1 as SGHAT and CDR2 as FQNNGV. This sequence was found in a human patient who received an intestinal transplant, so some T cells may come from the graft donor. Sequencing used PBMCs, obtained 18 days after transplant. The J gene is TRBJ1-2, the V gene TRBV11-2, with 10 nucleotides matching TRBD1. This CDR3 is CASSPREDRGYGYTF. Here the CDR3 DNA reads TGTGCCAGCAGCCCCCGCGAGGACAGGGGGTATGGCTACACCTTC.